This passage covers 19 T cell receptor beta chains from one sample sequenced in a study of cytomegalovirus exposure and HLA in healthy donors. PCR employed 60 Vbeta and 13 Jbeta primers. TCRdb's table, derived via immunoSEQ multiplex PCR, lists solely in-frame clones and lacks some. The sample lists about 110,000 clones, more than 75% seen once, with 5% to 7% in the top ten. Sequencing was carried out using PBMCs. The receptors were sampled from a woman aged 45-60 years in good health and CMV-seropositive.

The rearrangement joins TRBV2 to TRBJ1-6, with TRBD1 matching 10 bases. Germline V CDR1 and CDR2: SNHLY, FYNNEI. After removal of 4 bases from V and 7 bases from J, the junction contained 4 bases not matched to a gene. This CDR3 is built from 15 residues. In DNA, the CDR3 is TGTGCCAGCAGTGGGACAGGGGGAGGGAATTCACCCCTCCACTTT. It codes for CASSGTGGGNSPLHF.

CDR3 residues: CASSSAPSGQGLSEQYF. The CDR3 DNA reads TGTGCCAGCAGTTCGGCGCCTTCGGGACAGGGTTTGTCCGAGCAGTACTTC. The chain employs TRBV28 and TRBJ2-7; TRBD1 agrees at 9 bases. This CDR3 is built from 17 residues. Germline assignment: CDR1 MDHEN and CDR2 SYDVKM. V trimming: 4 bases; J trimming: 6 bases; junction bases outside the gene matches: 16.

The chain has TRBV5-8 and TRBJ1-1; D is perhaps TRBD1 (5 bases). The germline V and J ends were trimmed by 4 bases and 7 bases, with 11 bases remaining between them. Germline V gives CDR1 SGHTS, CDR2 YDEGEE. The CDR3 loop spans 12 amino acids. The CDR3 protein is CASSPRQIEAFF. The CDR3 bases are TGTGCCAGCAGCCCCCGACAGATTGAAGCTTTCTTT.

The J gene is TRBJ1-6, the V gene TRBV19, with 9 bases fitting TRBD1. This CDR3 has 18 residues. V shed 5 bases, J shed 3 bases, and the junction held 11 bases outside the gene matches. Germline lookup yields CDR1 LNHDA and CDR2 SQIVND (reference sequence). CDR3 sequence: CASSSVVPGQGYNSPLHF. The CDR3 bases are TGTGCCAGTAGTTCTGTCGTCCCGGGACAGGGCTATAATTCACCCCTCCACTTT. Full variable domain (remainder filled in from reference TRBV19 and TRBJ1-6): DGGITQSPKYLFRKEGQNVTLSCEQNLNHDAMYWYRQDPGQGLRLIYYSQIVNDFQKGDIAEGYSVSREKKESFPLTVTSAQKNPTAFYLCASSSVVPGQGYNSPLHFGNGTRLTVT.

The chain's CDR3 is CASSDRGTDSPLHF. CDR3 in DNA: TGTGCCAGCAGCGACAGGGGAACCGATTCACCCCTCCACTTT. J is TRBJ1-6 and V is TRBV7-2; 8 bases line up with TRBD1. CDR3 length: 14 amino acids. The V gene end was trimmed by 5 bases and the J gene end by 8 bases; junction bases not matched to a gene: 5. The germline CDR1 and CDR2 sequences are SGHTA and FQGNSA.

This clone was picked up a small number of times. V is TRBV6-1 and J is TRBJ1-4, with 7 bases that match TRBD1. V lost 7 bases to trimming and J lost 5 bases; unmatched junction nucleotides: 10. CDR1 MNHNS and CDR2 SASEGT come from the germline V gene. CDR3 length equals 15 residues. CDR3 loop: CASTYSGTENEKLFF. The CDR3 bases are TGTGCCAGCACTTATTCGGGGACAGAAAATGAAAAACTGTTTTTT.

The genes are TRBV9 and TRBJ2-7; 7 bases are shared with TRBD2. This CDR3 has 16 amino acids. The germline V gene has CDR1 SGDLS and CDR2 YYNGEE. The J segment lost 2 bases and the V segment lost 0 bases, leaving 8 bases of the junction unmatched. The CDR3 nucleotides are TGTGCCAGCAGCGTAGGGGGGGGTCTTCTTACCTACGAGCAGTACTTC. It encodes CASSVGGGLLTYEQYF.

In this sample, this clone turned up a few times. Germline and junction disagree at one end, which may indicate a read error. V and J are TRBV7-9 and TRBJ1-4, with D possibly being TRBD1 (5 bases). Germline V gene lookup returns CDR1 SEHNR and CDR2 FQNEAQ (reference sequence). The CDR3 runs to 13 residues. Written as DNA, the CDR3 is TGTTCCAGCAGCTTAGAGCAGGGAACCAGACTGTTTTTT. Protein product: CSSSLEQGTRLFF. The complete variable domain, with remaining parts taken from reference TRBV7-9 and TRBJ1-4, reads DTGVSQNPRHKITKRGQNVTFRCDPISEHNRLYWYRQTLGQGPEFLTYFQNEAQLEKSRLLSDRFSAERPKGSFSTLEIQRTEQGDSAMYLCSSSLEQGTRLFFGSGTQLSVL.

This CDR3 is CATSGGAWETQYF. The CDR3 region has the DNA TGTGCCACCTCCGGGGGGGCTTGGGAGACCCAGTACTTC. The chain uses TRBV6-1 and TRBJ2-5; 8 positions match TRBD2. V shed 10 bases and J 5 bases; nucleotides not matched to a gene: 9. CDR3 size: 13 residues. CDR1 is MNHNS and CDR2 is SASEGT in the germline V gene.

CDR3 sequence: CASSDVGRYQPQHF. CDR3 sequence (DNA): TGTGCCAGCAGTGATGTTGGCCGCTATCAGCCCCAGCATTTT. J is TRBJ1-5 and V is TRBV2, with D unclear. Germline lookup yields CDR1 SNHLY and CDR2 FYNNEI. CDR3 length equals 14 residues. The V end lost 3 bases, the J end lost 5 bases, and 11 bases lay between the germline ends. The full variable domain, in which reference TRBV2 and TRBJ1-5 provide the parts outside the CDR3, is EPEVTQTPSHQVTQMGQEVILRCVPISNHLYFYWYRQILGQKVEFLVSFYNNEISEKSEIFDDQFSVERPDGSNFTLKIRSTKLEDSAMYFCASSDVGRYQPQHFGDGTRLSIL.

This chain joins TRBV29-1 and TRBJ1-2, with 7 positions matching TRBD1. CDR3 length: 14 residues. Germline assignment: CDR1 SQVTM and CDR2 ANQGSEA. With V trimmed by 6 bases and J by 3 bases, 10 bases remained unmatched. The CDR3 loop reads CSVGAGDSHYGYTF. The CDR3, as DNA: TGCAGCGTCGGGGCAGGGGACAGTCACTATGGCTACACCTTC.

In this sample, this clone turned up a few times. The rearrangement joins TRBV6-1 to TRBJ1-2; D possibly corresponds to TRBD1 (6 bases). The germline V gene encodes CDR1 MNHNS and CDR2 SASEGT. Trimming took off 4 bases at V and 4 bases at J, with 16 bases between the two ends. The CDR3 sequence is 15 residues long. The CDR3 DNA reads TGTGCCAGCAGTGTCAAGGGACAAATTGTCTATGGCTACACCTTC. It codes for CASSVKGQIVYGYTF.

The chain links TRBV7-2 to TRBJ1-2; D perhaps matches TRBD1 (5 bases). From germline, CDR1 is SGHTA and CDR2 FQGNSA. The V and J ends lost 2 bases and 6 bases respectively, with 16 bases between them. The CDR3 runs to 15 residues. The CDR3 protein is CASSLSLWTGDGYTF. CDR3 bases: TGTGCCAGCAGCTTAAGCCTGTGGACGGGGGATGGCTACACCTTC. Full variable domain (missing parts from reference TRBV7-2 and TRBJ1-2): GAGVSQSPSNKVTEKGKDVELRCDPISGHTALYWYRQSLGQGLEFLIYFQGNSAPDKSGLPSDRFSAERTGGSVSTLTIQRTQQEDSAVYLCASSLSLWTGDGYTFGSGTRLTVV.

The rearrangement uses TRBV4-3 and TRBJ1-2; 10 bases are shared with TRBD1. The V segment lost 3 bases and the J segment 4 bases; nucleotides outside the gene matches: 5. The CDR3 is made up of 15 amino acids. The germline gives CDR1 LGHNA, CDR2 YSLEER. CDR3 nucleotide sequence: TGCGCCAGCAGCCATGAGACAGGGGGCTTCTATGGCTACACCTTC. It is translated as CASSHETGGFYGYTF.

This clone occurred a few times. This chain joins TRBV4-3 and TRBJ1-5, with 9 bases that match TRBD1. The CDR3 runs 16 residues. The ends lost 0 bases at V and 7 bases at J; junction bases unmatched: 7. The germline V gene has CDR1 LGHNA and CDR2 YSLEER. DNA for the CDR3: TGCGCCAGCAGCCAAGACCGACAGGGGGGCGGACAGCCCCAGCATTTT. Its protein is CASSQDRQGGGQPQHF.

CDR3 sequence: CASSLWTSGYQETQYF. CDR3 sequence (DNA): TGTGCCAGCAGCTTGTGGACTAGCGGGTACCAAGAGACCCAGTACTTC. The chain employs TRBV7-2 and TRBJ2-5, with 11 bases lining up with TRBD2. The CDR3 extends over 16 amino acids. In germline, CDR1 is SGHTA, CDR2 FQGNSA. V was clipped by 3 bases and J by 0 bases; unmatched bases: 3.

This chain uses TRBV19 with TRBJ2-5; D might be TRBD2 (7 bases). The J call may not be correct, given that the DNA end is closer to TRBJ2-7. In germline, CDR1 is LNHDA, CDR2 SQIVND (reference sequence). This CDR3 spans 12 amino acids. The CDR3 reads CATGGRSYEQYF. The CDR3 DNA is TGTGCCACCGGGGGGCGGTCCTACGAGCAGTACTTC.

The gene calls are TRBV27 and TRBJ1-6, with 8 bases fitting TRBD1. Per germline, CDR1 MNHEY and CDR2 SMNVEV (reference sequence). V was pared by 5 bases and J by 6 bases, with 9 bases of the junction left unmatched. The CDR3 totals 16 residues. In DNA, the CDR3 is TGTGCCAGCAGTGAACACGCGGACAGGGCTAATTCACCCCTCCACTTT. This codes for CASSEHADRANSPLHF.

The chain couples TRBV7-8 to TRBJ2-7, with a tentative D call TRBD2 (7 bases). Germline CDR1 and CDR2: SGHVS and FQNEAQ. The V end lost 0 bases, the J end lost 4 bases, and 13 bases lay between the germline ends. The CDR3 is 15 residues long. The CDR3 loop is CASSLAGGPTYEQYF. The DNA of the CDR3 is TGTGCCAGCAGCTTAGCCGGGGGGCCGACTTACGAGCAGTACTTC. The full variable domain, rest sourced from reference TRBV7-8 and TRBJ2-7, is GAGVSQSPRYKVAKRGQDVALRCDPISGHVSLFWYQQALGQGPEFLTYFQNEAQLDKSGLPSDRFFAERPEGSVSTLKIQRTQQEDSAVYLCASSLAGGPTYEQYFGPGTRLTVT.